What follows are 3 T cell receptor beta chains derived from one specimen sequenced in a study of siplizumab effects on memory and regulatory T cells. Assay used: immunoSEQ multiplex PCR; TCRdb lists only in-frame clones, some missing. The data contain 50,000 to 70,000 clones, 96% of them singletons. Sequencing input: naive CD8+ T cells sorted from blood. Every receptor here comes from a human donor in good health.

The V gene is TRBV28, the J gene TRBJ1-2; TRBD1 is a possible D gene (6 bases). V shed 8 bases and J shed 3 bases, with 19 bases lying between them. Germline V gene data show CDR1 as MDHEN and CDR2 as SYDVKM. The CDR3 has 15 amino acids. The CDR3 coding sequence is TGTGCCAGCCACGGGACAAATTTTCTCTACTATGGCTACACCTTC. Translation gives CASHGTNFLYYGYTF.

The rearrangement joins TRBV30 to TRBJ1-3; 11 positions match TRBD1. The germline V gene has CDR1 GTSNPN and CDR2 SVGIG (reference sequence). The junction had 4 bases not matched to a gene; V was cut back by 6 bases and J by 0 bases. The CDR3 loop spans 15 amino acids. CDR3 protein: CACPDRGPSGNTIYF. DNA of the CDR3: TGTGCCTGCCCGGACAGGGGGCCCTCTGGAAACACCATATATTTT.

V usage is TRBV7-2 and J usage is TRBJ1-1; D remains ambiguous. The germline gives CDR1 SGHTA, CDR2 FQGNSA. This CDR3 spans 13 amino acids. V was pared by 5 bases and J by 1 base, with 8 bases between. This CDR3 is CASSLTRNTEAFF. DNA for the CDR3: TGTGCCAGCAGCCTTACCAGGAACACTGAAGCTTTCTTT.